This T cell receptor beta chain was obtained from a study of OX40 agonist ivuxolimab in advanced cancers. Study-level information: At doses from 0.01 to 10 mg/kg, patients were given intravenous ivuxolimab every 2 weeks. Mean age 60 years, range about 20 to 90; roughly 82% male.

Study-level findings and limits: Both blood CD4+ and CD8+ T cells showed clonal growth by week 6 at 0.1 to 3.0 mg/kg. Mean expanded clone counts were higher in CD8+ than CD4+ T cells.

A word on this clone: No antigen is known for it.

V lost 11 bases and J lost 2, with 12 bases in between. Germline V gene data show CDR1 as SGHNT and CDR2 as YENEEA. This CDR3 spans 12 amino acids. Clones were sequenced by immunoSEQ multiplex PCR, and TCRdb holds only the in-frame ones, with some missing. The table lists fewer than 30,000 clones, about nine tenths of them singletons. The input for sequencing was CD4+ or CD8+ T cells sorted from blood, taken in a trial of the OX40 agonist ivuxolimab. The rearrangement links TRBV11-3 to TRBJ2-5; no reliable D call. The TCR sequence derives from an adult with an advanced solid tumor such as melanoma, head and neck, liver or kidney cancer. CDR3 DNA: TGTGCCGGTTTTGGAATACAAGAGACCCAGTACTTC. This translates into CAGFGIQETQYF.